These 5 T cell receptor beta chains share one sample of origin, sequenced in a study of OX40 agonist ivuxolimab in advanced cancers. Library prep was done by the immunoSEQ multiplex PCR assay. The table comes from immuneACCESS by way of TCRdb, which keeps in-frame sequences with V and J called. Part of the clones is missing from these tables; in studies checked, under half for an unresolved V gene and the rest for unknown reasons. The sample contains 25,000 to 35,000 clones, more than 75% of them found a single time. Of the sample, more than 25% is held by the ten largest clones. Sequencing used CD4+ or CD8+ T cells sorted from blood, obtained in a trial of the OX40 agonist ivuxolimab. The receptors here all came from an adult with an advanced solid tumor such as melanoma, head and neck, liver or kidney cancer.

V and J are TRBV27 and TRBJ2-7; TRBD2 agrees at 7 bases. The germline V gene encodes CDR1 MNHEY and CDR2 SMNVEV (reference sequence). J lost 3 bases, V lost 6 bases, and 14 bases had no gene match. The CDR3 spans 16 residues. The CDR3 DNA reads as TGTGCCAGCAGCCCTACTTGGACTAGAGTGCGCTACGAGCAGTACTTC. It is translated as CASSPTWTRVRYEQYF.

The chain employs TRBV29-1 and TRBJ2-1; 13 bases are a match to TRBD2. This CDR3 has 19 residues. CDR1 is SQVTM and CDR2 is ANQGSEA in the germline V gene. The trim removed 2 bases at V and 1 base at J, leaving 11 bases unmatched. The CDR3 DNA follows: TGCAGCGTTGAAATCGCAACTAGCGGGAGGGCCCTTTCCTACAATGAGCAGTTCTTC. Translating it yields CSVEIATSGRALSYNEQFF.

The chain is built from TRBV30 and TRBJ2-1; D gene ambiguous. Between the trimmed V and J ends, which lost 1 base and 10 bases, there was a span of 14 bases. Germline lookup yields CDR1 GTSNPN and CDR2 SVGIG (reference sequence). This CDR3 contains 13 residues. The CDR3 nucleotides read TGTGCCTGGAGTGGATCAAAGGTGGAAGAGCAGTTCTTC. The encoded protein is CAWSGSKVEEQFF.

The chain combines TRBV19 with TRBJ2-3; no firm D call. Germline CDR1 and CDR2: LNHDA and SQIVND (reference sequence). V lost 5 bases to trimming and J lost 4 bases, with 13 bases between them. This CDR3 comprises 14 residues. This chain's CDR3 is CASSGQLVADTQYF. The CDR3 DNA follows: TGTGCCAGTAGTGGTCAACTGGTGGCAGATACGCAGTATTTT.

In this sample, this clone turned up once. The chain is built from TRBV5-4 and TRBJ1-4; D unresolved. Between the trimmed V and J ends, which lost 0 bases and 3 bases, there was a span of 9 bases. The V gene's germline CDR1 is SGHNT and CDR2 YYREEE (reference sequence). The CDR3 is made up of 15 amino acids. CDR3 sequence: CASSLDVSANEKLFF. CDR3 DNA: TGTGCCAGCAGCTTGGATGTGTCGGCTAATGAAAAACTGTTTTTT.